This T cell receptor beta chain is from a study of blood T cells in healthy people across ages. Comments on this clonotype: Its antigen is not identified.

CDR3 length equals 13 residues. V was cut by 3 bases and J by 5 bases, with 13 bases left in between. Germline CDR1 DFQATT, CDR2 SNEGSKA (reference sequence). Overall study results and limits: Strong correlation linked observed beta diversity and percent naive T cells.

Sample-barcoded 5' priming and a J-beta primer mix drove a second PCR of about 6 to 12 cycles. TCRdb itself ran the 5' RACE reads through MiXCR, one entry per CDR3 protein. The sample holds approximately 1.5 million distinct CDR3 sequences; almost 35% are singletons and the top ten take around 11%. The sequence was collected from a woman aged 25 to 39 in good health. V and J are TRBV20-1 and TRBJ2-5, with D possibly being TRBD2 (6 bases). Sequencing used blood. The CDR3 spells CSARGGKGETQYF. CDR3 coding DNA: TGCAGTGCTAGGGGGGGTAAGGGGGAGACCCAGTACTTC.